This T cell receptor beta chain is from a study of cytomegalovirus exposure and HLA in healthy donors. J was trimmed by 4 bases and V by 5 bases; bases with no gene match: 8. The CDR3 runs 15 residues. The germline V gene has CDR1 MNHEY and CDR2 SMNVEV (reference sequence). PCR was performed using 60 Vbeta and 13 Jbeta primers. TCRdb's copy holds only in-frame clones and misses some; the assay was immunoSEQ multiplex PCR. The data contain about 190,000 clones, roughly 76% of them seen just once; the ten biggest clones take up less than 2.5%. The gene calls are TRBV27 and TRBJ1-1; TRBD1 agrees at 9 bases. The clonotype was recovered from a woman in her twenties or thirties in good health and CMV-seropositive. The sample consisted of PBMCs. In DNA form, the CDR3 reads TGTGCCAGCAGTACGGAGACAGGGGGTGCCACTGAAGCTTTCTTT. Translating gives CASSTETGGATEAFF.